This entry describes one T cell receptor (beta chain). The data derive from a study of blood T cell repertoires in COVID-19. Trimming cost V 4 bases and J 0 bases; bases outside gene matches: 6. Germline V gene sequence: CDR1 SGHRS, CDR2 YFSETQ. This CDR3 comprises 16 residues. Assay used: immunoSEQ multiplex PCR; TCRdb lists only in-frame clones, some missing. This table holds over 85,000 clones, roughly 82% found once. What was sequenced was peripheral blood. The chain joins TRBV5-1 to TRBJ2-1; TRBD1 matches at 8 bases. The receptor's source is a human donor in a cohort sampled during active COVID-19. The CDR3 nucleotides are TGCGCCAGCAGCCTAACAGGGGGTGGCTCCTACAATGAGCAGTTCTTC. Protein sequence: CASSLTGGGSYNEQFF.